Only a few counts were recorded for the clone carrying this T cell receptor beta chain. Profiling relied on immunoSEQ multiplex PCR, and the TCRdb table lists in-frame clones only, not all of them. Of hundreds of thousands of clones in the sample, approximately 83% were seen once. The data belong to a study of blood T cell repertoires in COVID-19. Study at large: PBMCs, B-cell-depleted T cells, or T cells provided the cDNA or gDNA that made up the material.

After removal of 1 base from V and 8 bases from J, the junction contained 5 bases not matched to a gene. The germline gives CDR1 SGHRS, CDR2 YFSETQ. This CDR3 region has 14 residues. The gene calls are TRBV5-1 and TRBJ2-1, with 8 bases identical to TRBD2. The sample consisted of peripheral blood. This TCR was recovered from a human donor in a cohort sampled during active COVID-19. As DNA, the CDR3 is TGCGCCAGCAGCTTGAGCGGGAGAGGTTATGAGCAGTTCTTC. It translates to CASSLSGRGYEQFF.